The present T cell receptor beta chain was sequenced within a study of T cells in Graves' hyperthyroidism and ophthalmopathy. About the study: Staff took peripheral blood when the initial diagnosis was made, before any treatment began.

A remark on this clonotype: A read error is likely, as this CDR3 ends without the conserved phenylalanine or tryptophan.

CDR3 size: 13 residues. The germline V gene encodes CDR1 SGHRS and CDR2 YFSETQ. V was pared by 4 bases and J by 6 bases, with 10 bases between. The CDR3 regions of TCR beta were amplified from RNA transcripts. HTBI primers drove first-round RT-PCR of the TCR CDR3. TCRdb fed the multiplex PCR reads into MiXCR, producing one record per CDR3 protein. The table lists around 800,000 distinct CDR3 sequences, more than 30% of them singletons. The clonotype comes from a young man with Graves' hyperthyroidism. The rearrangement links TRBV5-1 to TRBJ2-2, with D hard to call. Source material: blood. The CDR3 coding sequence is TGCGCCAGCAGCCTCGTTAGCCCCGGGGAGCTGTTTATT. The encoded protein is CASSLVSPGELFI.